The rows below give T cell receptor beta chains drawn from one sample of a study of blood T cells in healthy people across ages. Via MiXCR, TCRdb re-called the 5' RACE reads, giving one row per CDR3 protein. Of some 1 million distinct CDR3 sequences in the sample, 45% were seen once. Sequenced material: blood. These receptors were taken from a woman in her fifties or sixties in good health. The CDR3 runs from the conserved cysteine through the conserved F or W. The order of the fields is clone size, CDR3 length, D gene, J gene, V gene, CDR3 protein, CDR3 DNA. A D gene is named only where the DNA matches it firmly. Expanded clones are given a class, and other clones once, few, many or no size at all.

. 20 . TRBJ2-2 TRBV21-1 CASSARDRGTSGSKTGELFF TGTGCTAGCAGCGCCCGGGACAGGGGAACTAGCGGGAGTAAAACCGGGGAGCTGTTTTTT
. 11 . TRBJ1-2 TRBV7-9 CAIPLGVGYTF TGTGCCATCCCACTCGGGGTTGGCTACACCTTC
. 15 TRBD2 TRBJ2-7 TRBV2 CASTRGTSGSGEQYF TGTGCCAGCACCCGAGGGACTAGCGGGAGCGGAGAGCAGTACTTC
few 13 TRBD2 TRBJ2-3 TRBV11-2 CASFMGGTDTQYF TGTGCCAGCTTTATGGGAGGGACAGATACGCAGTATTTT
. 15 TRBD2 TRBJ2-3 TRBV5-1 CASSSYIAGPDTQYF TGCGCCAGCAGCTCATACATAGCGGGACCAGATACGCAGTATTTT
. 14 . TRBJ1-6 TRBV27 CASSSLGGSSPLHF TGTGCCAGCAGTTCCCTGGGGGGAAGTTCACCCCTCCACTTT
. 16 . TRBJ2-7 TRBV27 CASSSFGRDGRYEQYF TGTGCCAGCAGTTCCTTTGGTCGGGACGGTCGTTACGAGCAGTACTTC
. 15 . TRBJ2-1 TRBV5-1 CASSRAGADYNEQFF TGCGCCAGCAGCCGTGCAGGAGCCGACTACAATGAGCAGTTCTTC
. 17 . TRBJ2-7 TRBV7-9 CASSLELSSLGTGEQYF TGTGCCAGCAGCTTGGAGCTTTCGTCGTTGGGAACGGGGGAGCAGTACTTC
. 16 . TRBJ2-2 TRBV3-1 CASSGRAGTLTGELFF TGTGCCAGCAGCGGCCGAGCCGGGACCCTCACCGGGGAGTTGTTTTTT
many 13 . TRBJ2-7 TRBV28 CASSFGELIEQYF TGTGCCAGCAGTTTTGGGGAGCTGATCGAGCAGTACTTC
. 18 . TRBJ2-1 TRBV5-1 CASSPTSSDGSSYNEQFF TGCGCCAGCAGCCCTACATCCTCGGACGGAAGCTCCTACAATGAGCAGTTCTTC
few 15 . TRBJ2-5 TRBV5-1 CASSSQGGTLGTQYF TGCGCCAGCAGCTCCCAAGGGGGGACATTAGGGACCCAGTACTTC
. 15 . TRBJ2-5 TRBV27 CASAKWRGSRETQYF TGTGCCAGCGCCAAGTGGAGGGGATCGCGGGAGACCCAGTACTTC
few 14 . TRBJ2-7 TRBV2 CASSPTDRSYEQYF TGTGCCAGCAGTCCCACCGACAGATCCTACGAGCAGTACTTC
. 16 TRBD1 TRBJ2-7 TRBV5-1 CASSLLRDSRDYEQYF TGCGCCAGCAGCTTGCTCCGGGACAGTAGGGATTACGAGCAGTACTTC
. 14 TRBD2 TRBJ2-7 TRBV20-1 CSARRTSSNYEQYF TGCAGTGCTAGGCGGACTAGCAGTAACTACGAGCAGTACTTC
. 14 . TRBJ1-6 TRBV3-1 CASSTRTANSPLHF TGTGCCAGCAGCACCCGGACAGCTAATTCACCCCTCCACTTT
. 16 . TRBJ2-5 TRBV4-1 CASSPSPGPRPYGQYF TGCGCCAGCAGCCCGTCACCGGGGCCACGTCCCTACGGGCAGTACTTC
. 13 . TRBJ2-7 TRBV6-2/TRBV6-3 CASSYRRSYEQYF TGTGCCAGCAGTTACCGACGGTCCTACGAGCAGTACTTC
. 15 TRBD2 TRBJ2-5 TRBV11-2 CASSPQGLARGGQYF TGTGCCAGCAGCCCCCAGGGACTAGCGCGGGGAGGGCAGTACTTC
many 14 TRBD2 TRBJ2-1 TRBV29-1 CSVAGTSSYNEQFF TGCAGCGTAGCCGGGACTAGCTCCTACAATGAGCAGTTCTTC
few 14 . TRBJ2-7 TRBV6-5 CASSFRDPLYEQYF TGTGCCAGCAGTTTCAGGGATCCCCTATACGAGCAGTACTTC